This T cell receptor (beta chain) derives from a study of post-analysis software for immune sequencing data. As regards this clonotype: The antigen is not known. A junction boundary mismatches the germline segment, possibly from a read error.

The CDR3 is made up of 16 amino acids. Germline loops: CDR1 KGHSH, CDR2 LQKENI. The TCR beta cDNA libraries carried unique molecular identifiers. Hundreds of thousands of cDNA molecules came from 1 to 10 million T cells. TCRdb reprocessed the PCR reads with MiXCR, giving one entry per CDR3 protein. The data contain around 710,000 distinct CDR3 sequences, 46% of them singletons. General observations from the study: Roughly five TRBV segments appeared more often in patients than in controls, and TRBV5-6, TRBV5-1 and TRBV20-1 were among these. Significantly lower normalized Chao1 diversity was seen in multiple sclerosis patients than in controls.

The sequence derives from a girl between 5 and 17 years old with multiple sclerosis. The chain links TRBV18 to TRBJ2-3; D is unresolved. Sequencing was carried out using blood. CDR3 region: CASSPPNMASTDTRYF. In nucleotides, the CDR3 is TGTGCCAGCTCCCCCCCAAATATGGCGAGCACAGATACGCGGTATTTT.